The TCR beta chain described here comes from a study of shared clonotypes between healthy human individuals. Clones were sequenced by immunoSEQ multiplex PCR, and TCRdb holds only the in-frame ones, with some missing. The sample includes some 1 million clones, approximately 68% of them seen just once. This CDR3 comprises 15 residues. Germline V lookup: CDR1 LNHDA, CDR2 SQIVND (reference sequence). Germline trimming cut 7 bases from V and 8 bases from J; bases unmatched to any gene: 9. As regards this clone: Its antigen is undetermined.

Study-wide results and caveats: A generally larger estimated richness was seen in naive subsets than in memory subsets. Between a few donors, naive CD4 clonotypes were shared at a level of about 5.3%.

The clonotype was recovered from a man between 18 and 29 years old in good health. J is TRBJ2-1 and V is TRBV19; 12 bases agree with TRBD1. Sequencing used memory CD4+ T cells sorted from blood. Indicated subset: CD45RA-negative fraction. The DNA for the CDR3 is TGTGCCAGTATGGGGACAGGGGGCTCTCGGGATGAGCAGTTCTTC. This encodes CASMGTGGSRDEQFF.